This T cell receptor beta chain was observed in a study of blood T cell repertoires in COVID-19. This CDR3 has 13 amino acids. Per germline, CDR1 KGHDR and CDR2 SFDVKD. V dropped 4 bases and J dropped 9; count of bases not matched to a gene: 4. Libraries were prepared by immunoSEQ multiplex PCR; TCRdb keeps only in-frame clonotypes and omits some of them. The table has around 100,000 clones, approximately 90% seen once. This TCR came from a man in his fifties with active COVID-19. The rearrangement links TRBV24-1 to TRBJ2-4, with TRBD1 identical over 8 bases. The material sequenced was peripheral blood. CDR3 nucleotides: TGTGCCACCAGTGACCGACAGGGGATCATTCAGTACTTC. Translating gives CATSDRQGIIQYF.